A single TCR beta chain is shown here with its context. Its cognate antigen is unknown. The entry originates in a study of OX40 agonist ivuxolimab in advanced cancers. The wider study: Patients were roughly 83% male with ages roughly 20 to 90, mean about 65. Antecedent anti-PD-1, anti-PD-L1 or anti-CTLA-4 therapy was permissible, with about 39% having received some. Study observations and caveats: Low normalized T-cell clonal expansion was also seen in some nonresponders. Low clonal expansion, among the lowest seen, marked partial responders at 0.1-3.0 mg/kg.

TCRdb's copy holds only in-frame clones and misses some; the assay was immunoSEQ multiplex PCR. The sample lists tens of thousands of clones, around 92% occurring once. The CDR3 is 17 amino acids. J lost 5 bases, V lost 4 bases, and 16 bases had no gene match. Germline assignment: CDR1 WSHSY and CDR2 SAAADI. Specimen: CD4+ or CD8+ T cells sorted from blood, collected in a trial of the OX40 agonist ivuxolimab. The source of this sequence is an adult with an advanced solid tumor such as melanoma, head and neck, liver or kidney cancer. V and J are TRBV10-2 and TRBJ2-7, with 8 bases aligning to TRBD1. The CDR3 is CASSGATVSGGFDEQYF. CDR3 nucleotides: TGCGCCAGCAGTGGGGCCACTGTCTCAGGGGGCTTTGACGAGCAGTACTTC.